The rows below give T cell receptor beta chains drawn from one sample of a study of shared clonotypes between healthy human individuals. Clones were sequenced by immunoSEQ multiplex PCR, and TCRdb holds only the in-frame ones, with some missing. The sample has roughly 490,000 clones; roughly four fifths are singletons. The sequenced sample was PBMCs. The source is a woman between 35 and 50 years old in good health. Some clones in this sample may be carry-over from other donors' samples. Both conserved end residues are part of each CDR3. The D gene is left open where the match is weak. Where a row states a size, it is once, few, many or the class of an expanded clone; other rows omit it.

V	J	size	D	DNA	CDR3
TRBV28	TRBJ1-2	once	.	TGTGCCAGCAGTCAAGGAGGGTACGGCTACACCTTC	CASSQGGYGYTF
TRBV28	TRBJ2-3	.	.	TGTGCCAGCGAGACGGATACAGGGTACACAGATACGCAGTATTTT	CASETDTGYTDTQYF
TRBV7-2	TRBJ2-1	.	.	TGTGCCAGCAGCTTGTTCGGGGAGTACAATGAGCAGTTCTTC	CASSLFGEYNEQFF
TRBV19	TRBJ2-3	many	.	TGTGCCAGTAGTATTCGGACCGGGGAAGATACGCAGTATTTT	CASSIRTGEDTQYF
TRBV7-9	TRBJ2-1	.	TRBD1	TGTGCCAGCAGCTTAGGTGGACAGGGGCACAATGAGCAGTTCTTC	CASSLGGQGHNEQFF
TRBV6-1	TRBJ1-1	.	.	TGTGCCAGCAGGCTACAGGATAGGACTGAAGCTTTCTTT	CASRLQDRTEAFF
TRBV27	TRBJ1-2	.	.	TGTGCCAGCAGTGATCTAGGGGGGAGATCTAACTATGGCTACACCTTC	CASSDLGGRSNYGYTF
TRBV28	TRBJ2-7	few	.	TGTGCCAGCAGTTTAGATTTTAGCCGTTCCTACGAGCAGTACTTC	CASSLDFSRSYEQYF
TRBV5-1	TRBJ2-2	.	TRBD1	TGCGCCAGCAGCTTGGTGGGACAGCACACCGGGGAGCTGTTTTTT	CASSLVGQHTGELFF
TRBV30	TRBJ2-5	.	.	TGTGCCTGGAGTCCCCAAGGGGGGATCCAGACCCAGTACTTC	CAWSPQGGIQTQYF
TRBV2	TRBJ2-6	.	TRBD1	TGTGCCAGCAGTGCTGACAGGGGTGGACGCGCTGGGGCCAACGTCCTGACTTTC	CASSADRGGRAGANVLTF
TRBV7-2	TRBJ2-2	.	.	TGTGCCAGCAGCTTAGGAAGAAACACCGGGGAGCTGTTTTTT	CASSLGRNTGELFF
TRBV5-1	TRBJ2-7	.	.	TGCGCCAGCAGTCCCCAGGGATACTACGAGCAGTACTTC	CASSPQGYYEQYF
TRBV5-4	TRBJ2-3	.	.	TGTGCCAGCAGCCGCGCTTTTGGGGGCGGGACAGATACGCAGTATTTT	CASSRAFGGGTDTQYF
TRBV27	TRBJ2-5	few	.	TGTGCCAGCAGTCCCCAAGAGACCCAGTACTTC	CASSPQETQYF
TRBV5-1	TRBJ2-2	.	.	TGCGCCAGCAGCGAGGGCACCGGGGAGCTGTTTTTT	CASSEGTGELFF
TRBV28	TRBJ1-2	.	.	TGTGCCAGCAGACCCTCTGGCGACGGATCCCCACATGGCTACACCTTC	CASRPSGDGSPHGYTF
TRBV5-1	TRBJ2-1	.	.	TGCGCCAGCAGCACGAGCGGGTCATACAATGAGCAGTTCTTC	CASSTSGSYNEQFF
TRBV5-4	TRBJ2-7	.	TRBD1	TGTGCCAGCAGCGCCGGGACAGGGCCCTACGAGCAGTACTTC	CASSAGTGPYEQYF
TRBV5-1	TRBJ2-5	.	.	TGCGCCAGCAGCATAGGACAGCCCCAAGAGACCCAGTACTTC	CASSIGQPQETQYF
TRBV18	TRBJ1-1	.	.	TGTGCCAGCTCACCTCTGGGGTGGGGTGCCACTGAAGCTTTCTTT	CASSPLGWGATEAFF
TRBV28	TRBJ2-1	.	.	TGTGCCAGCAGAGGGGCGGGAAAGTACAATGAGCAGTTCTTC	CASRGAGKYNEQFF
TRBV29-1	TRBJ2-7	.	TRBD2	TGCAGCGTTGACAAGCGGGGGGGCTACGAGCAGTACTTC	CSVDKRGGYEQYF
TRBV10-3	TRBJ2-1	many	TRBD2	TGTGCCATCAGGGGGGGGACTAGCGGGAGGAACAATGAGCAGTTCTTC	CAIRGGTSGRNNEQFF
TRBV5-1	TRBJ2-3	many	TRBD2	TGCGCCAGCAGCTGGGGACTAGCGGGAGGTGACGATACGCAGTATTTT	CASSWGLAGGDDTQYF
TRBV19	TRBJ2-1	.	TRBD2	TGTGCCAGTAGTCTGGGTAGCGGGAGGGGAGTTAACAATGAGCAGTTCTTC	CASSLGSGRGVNNEQFF
TRBV5-1	TRBJ2-2	few	TRBD2	TGCGCCAGCAGAACGGGACTAGCGGGAACCGGGGAGCTGTTTTTT	CASRTGLAGTGELFF
TRBV11-2	TRBJ1-2	.	.	TGTGCCAGCAGCTCGACCGGGGGAGGGGGCTACACCTTC	CASSSTGGGGYTF